Listed below are T cell receptor beta chains from one sample, sequenced in a study of T cells after yellow fever vaccination. MiXCR was run by TCRdb on the 5' RACE reads, yielding one entry per CDR3 protein. The table has fewer than 400,000 distinct CDR3 sequences, roughly 10% seen once. The material sequenced was CD4+ T cells sorted from PBMCs, taken 45 days after the yellow fever booster vaccination. The receptors were gathered from a man in his late teens or twenties who received the YFV17D yellow fever vaccine. Both conserved end residues are part of each CDR3. Fields, in order: CDR3 DNA, CDR3 protein, clone size, D gene, V gene, J gene. D genes are given only for firm matches. Size tells how often a clone was seen (once, few, many) or the class of an expanded clone, and some rows leave it out.

CDR3 DNA: TGCAGTGCTCCCCTTCATGCCTCAAGGGCAGATACGCAGTATTTT
CDR3 protein: CSAPLHASRADTQYF
clone size: few
D gene: -
V gene: TRBV20-1
J gene: TRBJ2-3

CDR3 DNA: TGTGCCAGCAGTTACTCTATCGACCCATATGGCTACACCTTC
CDR3 protein: CASSYSIDPYGYTF
clone size: few
D gene: -
V gene: TRBV6-5
J gene: TRBJ1-2

CDR3 DNA: TGTGCCAGCAGTACGACAGGGATCAATGGAGAAAAACTGTTTTTT
CDR3 protein: CASSTTGINGEKLFF
clone size: few
D gene: TRBD1
V gene: TRBV9
J gene: TRBJ1-4

CDR3 DNA: TGTGCCAGCAGTCCCACAGGGTTGGAAGCTGGCTACACCTTC
CDR3 protein: CASSPTGLEAGYTF
clone size: -
D gene: -
V gene: TRBV12-3/TRBV12-4
J gene: TRBJ1-2

CDR3 DNA: TGTGCCAGCAGCTTAGGGGGGTACAGTGATACGCAGTATTTT
CDR3 protein: CASSLGGYSDTQYF
clone size: -
D gene: -
V gene: TRBV7-2
J gene: TRBJ2-3

CDR3 DNA: TGCGCCAGCAGCCAAGAAAACCACCAAGAGACCCAGTACTTC
CDR3 protein: CASSQENHQETQYF
clone size: few
D gene: -
V gene: TRBV4-3
J gene: TRBJ2-5

CDR3 DNA: TGTGCCAGCAGCTTAAATGGGAGGTCAGACACCATATATTTT
CDR3 protein: CASSLNGRSDTIYF
clone size: -
D gene: -
V gene: TRBV7-3
J gene: TRBJ1-3

CDR3 DNA: TGCGCCAGCAGCGAAACCTGGTCAGCCTATGGCTACACCTTC
CDR3 protein: CASSETWSAYGYTF
clone size: -
D gene: -
V gene: TRBV5-1
J gene: TRBJ1-2

CDR3 DNA: TGCGCCAGCAGTTCCGACAGGGGATGGAACATTCAGTACTTC
CDR3 protein: CASSSDRGWNIQYF
clone size: many
D gene: TRBD1
V gene: TRBV5-1
J gene: TRBJ2-4

CDR3 DNA: TGTGCCAGCAGTCTACGACGCGGACAGGGTAGCACTGAAGCTTTCTTT
CDR3 protein: CASSLRRGQGSTEAFF
clone size: -
D gene: TRBD1
V gene: TRBV6-1
J gene: TRBJ1-1

CDR3 DNA: TGTGCCACCGAAACGACCCCAGGGGTAATCTACGAGCAGTACTTC
CDR3 protein: CATETTPGVIYEQYF
clone size: few
D gene: -
V gene: TRBV28
J gene: TRBJ2-7